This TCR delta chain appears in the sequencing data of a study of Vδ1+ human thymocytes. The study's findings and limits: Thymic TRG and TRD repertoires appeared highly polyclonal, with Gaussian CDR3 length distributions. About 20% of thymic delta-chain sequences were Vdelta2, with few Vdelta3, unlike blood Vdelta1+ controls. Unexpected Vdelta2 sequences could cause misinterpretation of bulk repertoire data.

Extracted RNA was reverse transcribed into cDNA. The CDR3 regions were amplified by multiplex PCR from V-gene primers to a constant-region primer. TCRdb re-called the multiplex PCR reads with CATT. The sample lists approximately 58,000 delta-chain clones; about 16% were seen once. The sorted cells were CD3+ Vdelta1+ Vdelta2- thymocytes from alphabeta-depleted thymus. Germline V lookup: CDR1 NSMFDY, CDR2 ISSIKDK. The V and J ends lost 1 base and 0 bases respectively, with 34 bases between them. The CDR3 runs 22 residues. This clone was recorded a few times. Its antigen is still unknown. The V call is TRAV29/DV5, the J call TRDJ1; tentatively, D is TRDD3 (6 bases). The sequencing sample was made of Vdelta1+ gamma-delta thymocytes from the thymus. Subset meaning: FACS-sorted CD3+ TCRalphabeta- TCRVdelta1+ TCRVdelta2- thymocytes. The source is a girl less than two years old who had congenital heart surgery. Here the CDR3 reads CAASLRSIPYCGGTMYTDKLIF. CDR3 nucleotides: TGTGCAGCAAGCCTAAGAAGCATACCCTATTGCGGGGGGACGATGTACACCGATAAACTCATCTTT.